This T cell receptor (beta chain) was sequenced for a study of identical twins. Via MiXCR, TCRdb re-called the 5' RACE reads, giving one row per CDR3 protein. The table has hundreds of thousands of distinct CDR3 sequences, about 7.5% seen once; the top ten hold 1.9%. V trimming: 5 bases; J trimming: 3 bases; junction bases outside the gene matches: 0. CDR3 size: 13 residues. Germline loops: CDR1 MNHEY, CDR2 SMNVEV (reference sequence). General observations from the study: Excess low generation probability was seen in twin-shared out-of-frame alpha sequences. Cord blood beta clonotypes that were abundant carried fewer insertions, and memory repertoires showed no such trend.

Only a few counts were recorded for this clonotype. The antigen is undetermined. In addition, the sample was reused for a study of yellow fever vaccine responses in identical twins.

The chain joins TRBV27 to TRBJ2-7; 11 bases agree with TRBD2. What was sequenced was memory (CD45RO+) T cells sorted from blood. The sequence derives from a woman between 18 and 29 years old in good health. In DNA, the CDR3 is TGTGCCAGCAGTGGGACTAGCGGCTACGAGCAGTACTTC. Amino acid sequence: CASSGTSGYEQYF.